A single sample is the source of the 28 T cell receptor beta chains below, sequenced in a study of cytomegalovirus exposure and HLA in healthy donors. With 60 Vbeta and 13 Jbeta primers, the PCR was carried out. Sequencing used immunoSEQ multiplex PCR; TCRdb keeps in-frame clones, though not all of them. The sample totals around 74,000 clones; its top ten clones hold approximately 4.2%. Sequenced: PBMCs. The receptors stem from a young man in good health and CMV-seronegative.

CDR3 bases: TGTGCCAGCAGTTCAGAAAGCTACGAGCAGTACTTC. Translated, it gives CASSSESYEQYF. V gene TRBV2 combines with J gene TRBJ2-7; unclear D gene. Between the trimmed V and J ends, which lost 5 bases and 3 bases, there was a span of 8 bases. CDR3 length equals 12 residues. Germline assignment: CDR1 SNHLY and CDR2 FYNNEI. Variable domain in full (rest from reference TRBV2 and TRBJ2-7): EPEVTQTPSHQVTQMGQEVILRCVPISNHLYFYWYRQILGQKVEFLVSFYNNEISEKSEIFDDQFSVERPDGSNFTLKIRSTKLEDSAMYFCASSSESYEQYFGPGTRLTVT.

The chain combines TRBV10-3 with TRBJ2-7; the D gene is possibly TRBD1 (7 bases). The CDR3 spans 15 residues. V was clipped by 6 bases and J by 1 base, with 16 bases between them. Germline V CDR1 and CDR2: ENHRY, SYGVKD. The CDR3 DNA reads as TGTGCCATCAGCGGAGGGACAGCCGATTCCTACGAGCAGTACTTC. The encoded protein is CAISGGTADSYEQYF.

This chain uses TRBV11-2 with TRBJ1-2; unclear D gene. The CDR3 has 13 residues. V was shortened by 0 bases and J by 4 bases, with 6 bases between the two germline ends. In germline, CDR1 is SGHAT, CDR2 FQNNGV. Here the CDR3 DNA reads TGTGCCAGCAGCTTAGATCCTACCTATGGCTACACCTTC. Translating gives CASSLDPTYGYTF.

The rearrangement uses TRBV28 and TRBJ1-1, with D uncertain. V shed 5 bases and J shed 6 bases, with 10 bases lying between them. This CDR3 has 12 residues. Germline V CDR1 and CDR2: MDHEN, SYDVKM. The CDR3 coding sequence is TGTGCCAGCAGTCTAGTTGGGTCTGAAGCTTTCTTT. This encodes CASSLVGSEAFF.

The chain links TRBV11-2 to TRBJ2-3; maybe TRBD2 (5 bases). Germline values: CDR1 SGHAT, CDR2 FQNNGV. The CDR3 is 16 amino acids. Trimming left V 2 bases short and J 1 base short, with 13 bases between. CDR3 DNA: TGTGCCAGCAGCTTACGACAACTGCGGGGCACAGATACGCAGTATTTT. Translation: CASSLRQLRGTDTQYF.

The rearrangement joins TRBV30 to TRBJ1-5; no clear D gene. The CDR3 loop spans 13 amino acids. Germline assignment: CDR1 GTSNPN and CDR2 SVGIG (reference sequence). Trimming removed 1 base at V and 2 bases at J, with 6 bases between. The CDR3 DNA sequence: TGTGCCTGGAGTGAGCGCGGCAATCAGCCCCAGCATTTT. Translating it yields CAWSERGNQPQHF.

The genes are TRBV5-1 and TRBJ1-2, with D unresolved. The CDR3 extends over 13 amino acids. CDR1 and CDR2 from the germline V gene are SGHRS and YFSETQ. The V end was cut by 0 bases, the J end by 4 bases, with 7 bases between. The CDR3, as DNA: TGCGCCAGCAGCTTGGACGAGGTCTATGGCTACACCTTC. Its protein is CASSLDEVYGYTF. The full variable domain, in which reference TRBV5-1 and TRBJ1-2 provide the parts outside the CDR3, is KAGVTQTPRYLIKTRGQQVTLSCSPISGHRSVSWYQQTPGQGLQFLFEYFSETQRNKGNFPGRFSGRQFSNSRSEMNVSTLELGDSALYLCASSLDEVYGYTFGSGTRLTVV.

This chain joins TRBV5-1 and TRBJ2-2; perhaps TRBD1 as D (6 bases). V was clipped by 4 bases and J by 4 bases, with 20 bases between them. This CDR3 comprises 17 residues. CDR1 is SGHRS, CDR2 YFSETQ, per germline. The CDR3 protein is CASSVQPAGVTTGELFF. In DNA, the CDR3 is TGCGCCAGCAGCGTACAACCCGCAGGGGTCACCACCGGGGAGCTGTTTTTT.

The rearrangement links TRBV5-1 to TRBJ1-5; D perhaps matches TRBD1 (5 bases). V gave up 4 bases and J gave up 3 bases, with 11 bases separating them. The length of the CDR3 is 14 residues. Germline-derived CDR1 and CDR2 are SGHRS and YFSETQ. The CDR3: CASSGGDPNQPQHF. The CDR3 nucleotides read TGCGCCAGCAGCGGAGGGGACCCCAATCAGCCCCAGCATTTT.

The chain joins TRBV25-1 to TRBJ2-7, with TRBD1 matching over 7 bases. The CDR3 runs to 14 residues. The germline V gene encodes CDR1 MGHDK and CDR2 SYGVNS. J lost 2 bases, V lost 5 bases, and 6 bases had no gene match. CDR3 protein: CASSPGQITYEQYF. CDR3 bases: TGTGCCAGCAGTCCGGGACAGATTACCTACGAGCAGTACTTC.

The chain carries TRBV7-3 and TRBJ1-6, with D possibly being TRBD1 (6 bases). Per germline, CDR1 SGHTA and CDR2 FQGTGA. This CDR3 contains 15 residues. V lost 1 base and J lost 8, with 12 bases in between. In DNA form, the CDR3 reads TGTGCCAGCAGCTTAAGTGGCAGGGGTTATTCACCCCTCCACTTT. Its translation: CASSLSGRGYSPLHF.

The V and J genes are TRBV9 and TRBJ1-1; TRBD1 aligns across 10 bases. There are 14 residues in the CDR3. V gave up 4 bases and J gave up 4 bases; unmatched junction bases: 4. The V gene's germline CDR1 is SGDLS and CDR2 YYNGEE. Here the CDR3 reads CASSRGQGSTEAFF. The CDR3, as DNA: TGTGCCAGCAGCCGGGGACAGGGGTCCACTGAAGCTTTCTTT.

The chain employs TRBV5-1 and TRBJ1-1; D remains unclear. CDR1 and CDR2 (germline): SGHRS, YFSETQ. The CDR3 extends over 13 amino acids. V was clipped by 0 bases and J by 3 bases, with 6 bases between them. The CDR3 loop is CASSLGAYTEAFF. The CDR3 coding sequence is TGCGCCAGCAGCTTGGGCGCCTACACTGAAGCTTTCTTT.

The genes are TRBV5-1 and TRBJ2-3; 9 bases are shared with TRBD1. The trim removed 6 bases at V and 4 bases at J, leaving 9 bases unmatched. The CDR3 loop spans 15 amino acids. Germline CDR1 and CDR2: SGHRS and YFSETQ. CDR3 residues: CASNEQGARSDTQYF. The CDR3 DNA reads as TGCGCCAGCAACGAACAGGGGGCGCGCTCAGATACGCAGTATTTT.

CDR3 coding DNA: TGTGCCAGCACTCAGCTTGGGGGACTACCCTACTTC. This encodes CASTQLGGLPYF. V and J are TRBV2 and TRBJ2-5, with TRBD2 identical over 7 bases. Trimming removed 7 bases from V and 14 bases from J; junction bases left unmatched: 13. The CDR3 covers 12 residues. Germline V gene lookup returns CDR1 SNHLY and CDR2 FYNNEI.

J is TRBJ1-1 and V is TRBV18; 7 bases map to TRBD1. CDR1 is KGHSH, CDR2 LQKENI, per germline. CDR3 length: 13 residues. J lost 11 bases, V lost 6 bases, and 12 bases had no gene match. The CDR3 loop is CASSPDRTLRAFF. In DNA form, the CDR3 reads TGTGCCAGCTCCCCGGACAGGACCCTGAGGGCTTTCTTT.

The V call is TRBV6-1, the J call TRBJ1-5; D perhaps matches TRBD1 (6 bases). The ends were cut back, 6 bases at V and 7 bases at J, with 16 bases in the middle. Germline CDR1 and CDR2: MNHNS and SASEGT. The CDR3 extends over 14 amino acids. The CDR3 here is CASSPSGGHQPQHF. The CDR3 nucleotides are TGTGCCAGCAGCCCTAGCGGGGGGCACCAGCCCCAGCATTTT.

The V gene is TRBV28, the J gene TRBJ2-3; TRBD2 matches at 10 bases. Trimming at V came to 3 bases and at J to 5 bases, leaving 8 bases not matched to a gene. The V gene's germline CDR1 is MDHEN and CDR2 SYDVKM. CDR3 size: 16 residues. The CDR3 here is CASSFGLAGVGDTQYF. In nucleotides, the CDR3 is TGTGCCAGCAGTTTTGGCCTAGCGGGAGTTGGAGATACGCAGTATTTT.

The chain links TRBV5-6 to TRBJ1-2, with D perhaps TRBD1 (6 bases). Looked up from germline, CDR1 is SGHDT and CDR2 is YYEEEE. Trimming removed 4 bases from V and 3 bases from J, with 13 bases in between. CDR3 length equals 14 residues. The CDR3 DNA reads TGTGCCAGCAGCCCCACGACAGGTTACTATGGCTACACCTTC. This encodes CASSPTTGYYGYTF.

V is TRBV5-1 and J is TRBJ2-2, with 13 bases that match TRBD2. V dropped 2 bases and J dropped 9; count of bases not matched to a gene: 4. Germline V lookup: CDR1 SGHRS, CDR2 YFSETQ. The CDR3 is made up of 15 amino acids. The CDR3 loop reads CASSFRTSGSWELFF. CDR3 nucleotides: TGCGCCAGCAGCTTCAGGACTAGCGGGAGCTGGGAGCTGTTTTTT.

This chain uses TRBV6-5 with TRBJ2-7, with D possibly TRBD2 on 7 matching bases. The CDR3 contains 14 residues. Between the trimmed V and J ends, which lost 7 bases and 6 bases, there was a span of 19 bases. Germline V gene data show CDR1 as MNHEY and CDR2 as SVGAGI. This chain's CDR3 is CASMVAGGGPEQYF. The CDR3 DNA follows: TGTGCCAGCATGGTAGCGGGCGGGGGCCCCGAGCAGTACTTC.

The chain employs TRBV6-6 and TRBJ1-2, with D maybe TRBD1 (5 bases). In germline, CDR1 is MNHNY, CDR2 SVGAGI (reference sequence). V lost 2 bases and J lost 6, with 10 bases in between. The CDR3 totals 13 residues. The DNA of the CDR3 is TGTGCCAGCAGTTACAGGGCAGGGAATGGCTACACCTTC. Protein sequence: CASSYRAGNGYTF.

The J gene is TRBJ2-5, the V gene TRBV7-3; D call uncertain. Looked up from germline, CDR1 is SGHTA and CDR2 is FQGTGA. V lost 5 bases and J lost 1, with 8 bases in between. CDR3 size: 13 residues. In DNA, the CDR3 is TGTGCCAGCAGCCCCGGGTCCCAAGAGACCCAGTACTTC. This encodes CASSPGSQETQYF.

The rearrangement uses TRBV29-1 and TRBJ2-2; the match to TRBD1 covers 10 bases. Germline V gene lookup returns CDR1 SQVTM and CDR2 ANQGSEA. This CDR3 spans 15 amino acids. V trimming: 7 bases; J trimming: 5 bases; junction bases outside the gene matches: 10. The CDR3 nucleotides read TGCAGCGCCGGTCCGGGACAGGGGCGAACCGGGGAGCTGTTTTTT. This translates into CSAGPGQGRTGELFF.

The chain uses TRBV9 and TRBJ1-1; 8 bases map to TRBD1. V was clipped by 4 bases and J by 1 base; unmatched bases: 6. The CDR3 extends over 15 amino acids. CDR1 SGDLS and CDR2 YYNGEE come from the germline V gene. As DNA, the CDR3 is TGTGCCAGCAGCTTCTTTGGACAGGGGAACACTGAAGCTTTCTTT. Its protein is CASSFFGQGNTEAFF.

The CDR3 reads CAVILTGTSYNEQFF. The CDR3 DNA sequence: TGTGCCGTTATACTAACAGGGACCTCATACAATGAGCAGTTCTTC. V and J are TRBV30 and TRBJ2-1; a possible D gene is TRBD1 (6 bases). CDR1 and CDR2 from the germline V gene are GTSNPN and SVGIG (reference sequence). With 8 bases removed from V and 4 bases from J, the gap between germline ends came to 21 bases. This CDR3 contains 15 residues.

The chain has TRBV23-1 and TRBJ2-5; 11 nucleotides line up with TRBD2. Being an ORF, TRBV23-1 has a function that is uncertain. The CDR3 consists of 17 residues. J gave up 1 base and V 0 bases, and 4 bases lay outside the gene matches. CDR3 protein: CASSQSPSGRTQETQYF. CDR3 DNA: TGCGCCAGCAGTCAATCCCCTAGCGGGAGGACCCAAGAGACCCAGTACTTC.

The genes are TRBV6-5 and TRBJ1-3; TRBD1 agrees at 7 bases. Germline V gives CDR1 MNHEY, CDR2 SVGAGI. V lost 6 bases, J lost 4 bases, and 6 bases stayed unmatched. The CDR3 length is 14 residues. CDR3 sequence: CASRMTGFGNTIYF. CDR3 sequence (DNA): TGTGCCAGCAGGATGACAGGGTTCGGAAACACCATATATTTT.